What follows are 15 T cell receptor beta chains derived from one specimen sequenced in a study of shared clonotypes between healthy human individuals. Repertoires were generated with immunoSEQ multiplex PCR, while TCRdb's copy carries only in-frame clones and drops some. The sample has fewer than 800,000 clones, 92% seen once. Naive CD8 populations comprised CD45RO-negative cells positively selected for CCR7, excluding terminally differentiated effector memory CD45RA+ cells. Material for sequencing was naive CD8+ T cells sorted from blood. These receptors originate from a man aged 25-40 years in good health.

The V call is TRBV20-1, the J call TRBJ1-1; no reliable D call. The CDR3 has 11 residues. CDR1 and CDR2 from the germline V gene are DFQATT and SNEGSKA (reference sequence). The ends were cut back, 6 bases at V and 4 bases at J, with 9 bases in the middle. CDR3 DNA: TGCAGTGCCAGACTTGGCACTGAAGCTTTCTTT. Its translation is CSARLGTEAFF.

As regards this clone: Other DNA sequences in this sample translate to the same CDR3. V and J are TRBV27 and TRBJ1-1, with D uncertain. CDR3 length equals 12 residues. Per the germline V gene, CDR1 is MNHEY and CDR2 is SMNVEV (reference sequence). Trimming cost V 1 base and J 8 bases, with 8 bases left between them. The CDR3 reads CASSLFGREAFF. The CDR3 region has the DNA TGTGCCAGCAGTTTATTCGGCCGAGAAGCTTTCTTT.

This clone appeared once. V and J are TRBV5-4 and TRBJ2-5; 12 bases align to TRBD2. Trimming at V came to 2 bases and at J to 3 bases, leaving 2 bases not matched to a gene. The CDR3 has 15 amino acids. Germline CDR1 SGHNT, CDR2 YYREEE (reference sequence). The CDR3 here is CASSFPSGGEETQYF. The CDR3 DNA is TGTGCCAGCAGCTTTCCTAGCGGGGGGGAAGAGACCCAGTACTTC.

The chain has TRBV6-5 and TRBJ2-3; 13 bases line up with TRBD2. CDR3 size: 16 residues. The V gene end was trimmed by 2 bases and the J gene end by 2 bases; junction bases not matched to a gene: 1. Per germline, CDR1 MNHEY and CDR2 SVGAGI. The DNA of the CDR3 is TGTGCCAGCAGTTACGGGACTAGCGGGAACACAGATACGCAGTATTTT. Amino acid sequence: CASSYGTSGNTDTQYF.

The V and J genes are TRBV6-5 and TRBJ2-7; D is undetermined. This CDR3 has 11 residues. Per the germline V gene, CDR1 is MNHEY and CDR2 is SVGAGI. Deletions cut 7 bases from V and 6 bases from J, with 10 bases between. CDR3 nucleotide sequence: TGTGCCAGCACCTCCGGGTCCGAGCAGTACTTC. This gives the protein CASTSGSEQYF.

The rearrangement links TRBV6-6 to TRBJ2-3; TRBD2 matches 7 bases. This CDR3 comprises 14 residues. V trimming: 10 bases; J trimming: 1 base; junction bases outside the gene matches: 8. Per the germline V gene, CDR1 is MNHNY and CDR2 is SVGAGI (reference sequence). The chain's CDR3 is CATSWGGRTDTQYF. CDR3 sequence (DNA): TGTGCCACCTCGTGGGGGGGACGCACAGATACGCAGTATTTT.

The chain has TRBV10-3 and TRBJ2-2; the D gene is possibly TRBD2 (6 bases). This CDR3 spans 16 amino acids. Between the trimmed V and J ends, which lost 0 bases and 1 base, there was a span of 9 bases. Germline V gene sequence: CDR1 ENHRY, CDR2 SYGVKD. CDR3 bases: TGTGCCATCAGTGAGTCGGCGGGGAGGAACACCGGGGAGCTGTTTTTT. As protein: CAISESAGRNTGELFF.

The V gene is TRBV11-2, the J gene TRBJ2-1; 11 bases fit TRBD2. The CDR3 has 16 residues. CDR1 and CDR2 from the germline V gene are SGHAT and FQNNGV. Germline trimming cut 0 bases from V and 9 bases from J; bases unmatched to any gene: 7. DNA for the CDR3: TGTGCCAGCAGCTTAGATGTGACTAGCGGGATGGGTGAGCAGTTCTTC. Protein sequence: CASSLDVTSGMGEQFF.

The rearrangement uses TRBV28 and TRBJ2-7, with D tentatively TRBD1 (5 bases). The CDR3 runs 13 residues. Germline V gives CDR1 MDHEN, CDR2 SYDVKM. V lost 6 bases and J lost 2, with 11 bases in between. CDR3: CASRSTVTYEQYF. The CDR3 DNA is TGTGCCAGCAGGTCGACAGTTACCTACGAGCAGTACTTC.

The chain uses TRBV7-9 and TRBJ2-1, with unresolved D. The germline V gene has CDR1 SEHNR and CDR2 FQNEAQ (reference sequence). The CDR3 is 15 residues long. Between the trimmed V and J ends, which lost 0 bases and 8 bases, there was a span of 14 bases. CDR3 loop: CASSLALVATDEQFF. The CDR3 DNA reads as TGTGCCAGCAGCTTAGCGCTGGTGGCGACCGATGAGCAGTTCTTC.

The gene calls are TRBV7-9 and TRBJ1-1; tentatively, D is TRBD1 (5 bases). Germline CDR1 reads SEHNR; CDR2 reads FQNEAQ (reference sequence). The CDR3 contains 16 residues. Trimming cost V 2 bases and J 2 bases, with 15 bases left between them. CDR3 region: CASSLPRVGENTEAFF. Written as DNA, the CDR3 is TGTGCCAGCAGCTTACCCCGGGTGGGGGAAAACACTGAAGCTTTCTTT.

This clone was seen only once. The V call is TRBV28, the J call TRBJ2-3; 14 bases are shared with TRBD2. Germline V lookup: CDR1 MDHEN, CDR2 SYDVKM. With 4 bases clipped from V and 2 bases from J, the junction kept 8 bases outside the gene matches. The CDR3 covers 18 residues. The CDR3 spells CASSSRRTSGRITDTQYF. CDR3 bases: TGTGCCAGCAGTTCCAGAAGGACTAGCGGGAGGATCACAGATACGCAGTATTTT.

V is TRBV10-3 and J is TRBJ2-3; 8 bases fit TRBD2. CDR1 is ENHRY and CDR2 is SYGVKD in the germline V gene. V gave up 8 bases and J gave up 3 bases; unmatched junction bases: 4. This CDR3 spans 13 amino acids. The CDR3 loop reads CAIGGRTTDTQYF. The CDR3 DNA follows: TGTGCCATCGGCGGGAGGACTACAGATACGCAGTATTTT.

V gene TRBV4-3 combines with J gene TRBJ2-5; 7 bases match TRBD1. The CDR3 loop spans 16 amino acids. Germline trimming cut 1 base from V and 5 bases from J; bases unmatched to any gene: 10. Looked up from germline, CDR1 is LGHNA and CDR2 is YSLEER. The CDR3 coding sequence is TGCGCCAGCAGCCAAGTAGGAACAGGGGAATGGGAGACCCAGTACTTC. This encodes CASSQVGTGEWETQYF.

This clone appeared a single time. The junction and the germline gene differ at one end; a read error may be behind it. The rearrangement links TRBV29-1 to TRBJ1-2; no clear D. The germline gives CDR1 SQVTM, CDR2 ANQGSEA. CDR3 length equals 10 residues. DNA for the CDR3: TGCAGCGTTGAGGTGATAGAACTCCACTTC. Its protein product is CSVEVIELHF.